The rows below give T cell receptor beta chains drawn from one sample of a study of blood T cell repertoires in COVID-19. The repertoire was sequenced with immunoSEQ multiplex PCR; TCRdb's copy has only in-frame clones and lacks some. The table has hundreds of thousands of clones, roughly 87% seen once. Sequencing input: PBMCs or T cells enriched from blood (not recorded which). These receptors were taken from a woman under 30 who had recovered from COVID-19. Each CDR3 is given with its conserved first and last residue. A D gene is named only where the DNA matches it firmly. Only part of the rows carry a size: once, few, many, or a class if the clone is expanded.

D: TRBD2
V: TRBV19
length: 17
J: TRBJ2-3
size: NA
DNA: TGTGCCAGTAGTATAGGTTGGCTAGCGGGGGGCACAGATACGCAGTATTTT
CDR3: CASSIGWLAGGTDTQYF

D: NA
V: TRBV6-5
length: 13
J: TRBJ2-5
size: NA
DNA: TGTGCCAGCGGACGGGGGAACAGGGAGACCCAGTACTTC
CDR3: CASGRGNRETQYF

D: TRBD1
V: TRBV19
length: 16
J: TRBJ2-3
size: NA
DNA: TGTGCCAGTAGTATCCCACCGGGACAGGGCACAGATACGCAGTATTTT
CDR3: CASSIPPGQGTDTQYF

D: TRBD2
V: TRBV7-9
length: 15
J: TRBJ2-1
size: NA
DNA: TGTGCCAGCAGCCCCGGCGGGAGCTCCTACAATGAGCAGTTCTTC
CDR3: CASSPGGSSYNEQFF

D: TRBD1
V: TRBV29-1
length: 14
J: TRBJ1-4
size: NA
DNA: TGCAGCGTTCAACAGGGGGCAACTAATGAAAAACTGTTTTTT
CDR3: CSVQQGATNEKLFF

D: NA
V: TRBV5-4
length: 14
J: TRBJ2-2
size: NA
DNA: TGTGCCAGCAGCCTTACGCGAGGGCCCGGGGAGCTGTTTTTT
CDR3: CASSLTRGPGELFF

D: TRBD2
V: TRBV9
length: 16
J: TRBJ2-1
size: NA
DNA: TGTGCCAGCAGCGCCGCCGGGACTAGCTGGTACAATGAGCAGTTCTTC
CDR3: CASSAAGTSWYNEQFF

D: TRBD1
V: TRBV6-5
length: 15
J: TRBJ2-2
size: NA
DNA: TGTGCCAGCAGCCCGGACAGGGAGGTGACCGGGGAGCTGTTTTTT
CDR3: CASSPDREVTGELFF

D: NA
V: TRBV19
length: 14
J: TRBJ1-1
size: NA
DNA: TGTGCCAGTACCCCCGTGGACAGGAACACTGAAGCTTTCTTT
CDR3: CASTPVDRNTEAFF

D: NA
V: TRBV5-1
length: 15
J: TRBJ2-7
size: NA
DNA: TGCGCCAGCAGCTTGGATCGGCGGCGCTCCTACGAGCAGTACTTC
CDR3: CASSLDRRRSYEQYF

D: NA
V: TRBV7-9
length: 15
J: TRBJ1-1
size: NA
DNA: TGTGCCAGCAGCTTACAGGGGCTAGGTCTCACTGAAGCTTTCTTT
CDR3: CASSLQGLGLTEAFF

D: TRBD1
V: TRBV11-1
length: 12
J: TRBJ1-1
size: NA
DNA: TGTGCCAGCAGCTGGGACAGGGGGCCTGCTTTCTTT
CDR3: CASSWDRGPAFF

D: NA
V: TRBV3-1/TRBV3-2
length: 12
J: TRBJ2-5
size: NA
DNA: TGTGCCAGCAGCCAATTCAGGGAGACCCAGTACTTC
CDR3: CASSQFRETQYF

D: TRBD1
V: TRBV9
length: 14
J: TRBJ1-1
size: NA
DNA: TGTGCCAGCAGCGTAGCTTACAGGGGTGATGAAGCTTTCTTT
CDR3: CASSVAYRGDEAFF

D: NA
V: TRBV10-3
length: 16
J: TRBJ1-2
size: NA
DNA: TGTGCCATCAGTGCACACCGGGACACCCTCGTCTATGGCTACACCTTC
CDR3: CAISAHRDTLVYGYTF

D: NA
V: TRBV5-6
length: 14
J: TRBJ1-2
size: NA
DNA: TGTGCCAGCAGCTTGGGAGCCACGAACTATGGCTACACCTTC
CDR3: CASSLGATNYGYTF

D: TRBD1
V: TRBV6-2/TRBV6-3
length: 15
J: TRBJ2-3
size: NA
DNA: TGTGCCAGCAGCGCCTACAGGGGGCCCACAGATACGCAGTATTTT
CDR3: CASSAYRGPTDTQYF

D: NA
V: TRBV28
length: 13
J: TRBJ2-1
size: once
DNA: TGTGCCAGCAGGGCCGGGACTGACAATGAGCAGTTCTTC
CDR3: CASRAGTDNEQFF

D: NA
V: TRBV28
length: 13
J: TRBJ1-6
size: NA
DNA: TGTGCCAGCAAAGGACAATTTAATTCACCCCTCCACTTT
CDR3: CASKGQFNSPLHF

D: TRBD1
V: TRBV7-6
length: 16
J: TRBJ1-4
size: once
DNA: TGTGCCAGCAGCTTAAACACAGGGGAGATTAAGGAAAAACTGTTTTTT
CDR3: CASSLNTGEIKEKLFF

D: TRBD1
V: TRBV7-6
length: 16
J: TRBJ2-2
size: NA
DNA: TGTGCCAGCAGCCCAGAGGACAGGGCTAACACCGGGGAGCTGTTTTTT
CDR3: CASSPEDRANTGELFF

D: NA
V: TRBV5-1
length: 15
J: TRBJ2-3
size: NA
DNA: TGCGCCAGCAGCTTGGAATCAGGGTCCACAGATACGCAGTATTTT
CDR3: CASSLESGSTDTQYF

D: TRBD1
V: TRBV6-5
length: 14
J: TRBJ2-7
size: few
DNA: TGTGCCAGCAGTTACCCGGGACAGGGCGACGAGCAGTACTTC
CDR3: CASSYPGQGDEQYF

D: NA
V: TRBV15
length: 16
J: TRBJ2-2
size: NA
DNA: TGTGCCACCAGCAGAGGTAGAGGAGTAAACACCGGGGAGCTGTTTTTT
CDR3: CATSRGRGVNTGELFF

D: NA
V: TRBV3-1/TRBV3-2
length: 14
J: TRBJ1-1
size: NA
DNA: TGTGCCAGCAGCCTAGAGGGCACTGGCACTGAAGCTTTCTTT
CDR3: CASSLEGTGTEAFF

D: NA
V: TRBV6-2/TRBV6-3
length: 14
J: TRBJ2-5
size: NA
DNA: TGTGCCAGCAGTCTTACAGGGTTTCAAGAGACCCAGTACTTC
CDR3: CASSLTGFQETQYF

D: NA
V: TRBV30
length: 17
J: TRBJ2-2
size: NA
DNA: TGTGCCTGGAGTTTTATCAGGACTTTTCGTGGCACCGGGGAGCTGTTTTTT
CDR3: CAWSFIRTFRGTGELFF

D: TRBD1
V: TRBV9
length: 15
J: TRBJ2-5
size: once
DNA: TGTGCCAGCAGCTCGACGACAGGGTTACGGGAGACCCAGTACTTC
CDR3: CASSSTTGLRETQYF

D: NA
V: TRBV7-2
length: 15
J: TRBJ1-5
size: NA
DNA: TGTGCCAGCAGCTTAAATTCGGGAAGCAATCAGCCCCAGCATTTT
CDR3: CASSLNSGSNQPQHF

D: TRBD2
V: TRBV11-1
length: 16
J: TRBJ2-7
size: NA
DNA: TGTGCCAGCAGCCCCGAGGGGACTAGTGGGTACCACGAGCAGTACTTC
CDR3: CASSPEGTSGYHEQYF

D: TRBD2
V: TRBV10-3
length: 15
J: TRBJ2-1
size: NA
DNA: TGTGCCATCAGTGGAAGCGGGAGAACCGGCAATGAGCAGTTCTTC
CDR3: CAISGSGRTGNEQFF

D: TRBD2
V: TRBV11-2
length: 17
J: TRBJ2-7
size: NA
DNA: TGTGCCAGCAGCTTAGATGGACTAGCGGGAGGGTTCTACGAGCAGTACTTC
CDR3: CASSLDGLAGGFYEQYF

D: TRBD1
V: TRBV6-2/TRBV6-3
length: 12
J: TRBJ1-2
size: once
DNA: TGTGCCAGCAGTTGGACAGGCTATGGCTACACCTTC
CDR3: CASSWTGYGYTF

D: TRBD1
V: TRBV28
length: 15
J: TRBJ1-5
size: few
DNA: TGTGCCAGCCCGACCCGCACAGGGGTCCTCCAGCCCCAGCATTTT
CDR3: CASPTRTGVLQPQHF

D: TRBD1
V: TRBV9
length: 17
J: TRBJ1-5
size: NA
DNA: TGTGCCAGCAGCGTAGCCGAGACAGGGATGCGCAATCAGCCCCAGCATTTT
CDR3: CASSVAETGMRNQPQHF

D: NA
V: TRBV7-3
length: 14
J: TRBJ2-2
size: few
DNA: TGTGCCAGCAGCTTAAACGTCAGAACCGGGGAGCTGTTTTTT
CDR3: CASSLNVRTGELFF

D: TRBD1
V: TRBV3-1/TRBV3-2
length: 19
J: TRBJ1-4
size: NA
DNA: TGTGCCAGCAGCCAGGGTCTACAGGGGTTTCCTACCCCTAATGAAAAACTGTTTTTT
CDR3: CASSQGLQGFPTPNEKLFF

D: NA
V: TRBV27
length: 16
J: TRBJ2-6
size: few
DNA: TGTGCCAGCAGTTTGGGTAGGGGGACTGGGGCCAACGTCCTGACTTTC
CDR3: CASSLGRGTGANVLTF

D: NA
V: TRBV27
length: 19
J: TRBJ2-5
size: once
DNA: TGTGCCAGCAGTCGCAGAATTACAGGTGGTGGGGGCATTCAAGAGACCCAGTACTTC
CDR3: CASSRRITGGGGIQETQYF

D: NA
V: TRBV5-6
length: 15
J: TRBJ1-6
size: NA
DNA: TGTGCCAGCAGCTTCTTTGAGCCCTATAATTCACCCCTCCACTTT
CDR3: CASSFFEPYNSPLHF

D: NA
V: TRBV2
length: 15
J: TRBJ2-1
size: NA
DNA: TGTGCCAGCAGCCGAGGGGGTGACAGGTCCCATGAGCAGTTCTTC
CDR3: CASSRGGDRSHEQFF

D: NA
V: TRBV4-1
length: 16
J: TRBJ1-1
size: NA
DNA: TGCGCCAGCAGCCAAGACCGGTGGGCCGTGAACACTGAAGCTTTCTTT
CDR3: CASSQDRWAVNTEAFF

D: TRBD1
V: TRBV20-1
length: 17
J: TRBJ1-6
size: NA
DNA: TGCAGTGCTATTGACAGGGGACACAGCTCCTATAATTCACCCCTCCACTTT
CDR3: CSAIDRGHSSYNSPLHF

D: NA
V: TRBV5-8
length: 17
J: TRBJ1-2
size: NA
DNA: TGTGCCAGCAGCGCTGGCCTGGCAGGGGTTTATAGCTATGGCTACACCTTC
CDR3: CASSAGLAGVYSYGYTF

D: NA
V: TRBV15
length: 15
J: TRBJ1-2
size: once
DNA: TGTGCCACCAGCAGAGATCTGGCGGCAATCAGTGGCTACACCTTC
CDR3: CATSRDLAAISGYTF

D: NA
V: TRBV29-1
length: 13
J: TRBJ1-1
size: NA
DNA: TGCAGCGCCGGAAGGGGGGGCGAGTTTGAAGCTTTCTTT
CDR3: CSAGRGGEFEAFF

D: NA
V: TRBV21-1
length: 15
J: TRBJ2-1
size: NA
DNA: TGTGCCAGCAGCTCTAGCGGGAGGGCGTGTAATGAGCAGTTCTTC
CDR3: CASSSSGRACNEQFF

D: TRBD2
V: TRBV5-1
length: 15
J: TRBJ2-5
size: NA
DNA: TGCGCCAGCAACGCCCTAGCGGGAGTAATAGAGACCCAGTACTTC
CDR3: CASNALAGVIETQYF

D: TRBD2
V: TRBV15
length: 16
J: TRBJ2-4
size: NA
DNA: TGTGCCACCAGCAGAGATTCCCCTCGGGGGGTGAACATTCAGTACTTC
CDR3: CATSRDSPRGVNIQYF

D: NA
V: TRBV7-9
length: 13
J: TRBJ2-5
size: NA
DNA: TGTGCCAGCAGCTCCGGGGGTCGGGAGACCCAGTACTTC
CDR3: CASSSGGRETQYF

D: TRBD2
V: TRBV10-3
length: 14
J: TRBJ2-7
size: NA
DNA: TGTGCCATCACGGCGGGAGCCCTCCCCGACGAGCAGTACTTC
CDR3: CAITAGALPDEQYF

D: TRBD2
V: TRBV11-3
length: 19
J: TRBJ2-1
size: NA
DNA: TGTGCCAGCAGCTTAGGGGTAGCGGGAGGGCCCAAATCTTACAATGAGCAGTTCTTC
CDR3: CASSLGVAGGPKSYNEQFF

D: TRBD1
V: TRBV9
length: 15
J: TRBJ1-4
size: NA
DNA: TGTGCCAGCAGCGTCGGACAGGGTCAAAAGGAAAAACTGTTTTTT
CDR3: CASSVGQGQKEKLFF

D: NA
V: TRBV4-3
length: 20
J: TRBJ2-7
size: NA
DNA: TGCGCCAGCAGCCCAGGTCATGGCAAAAAACTAGCAGAAATTTCCTACGAGCAGTACTTC
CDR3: CASSPGHGKKLAEISYEQYF